One sample yielded the 23 T cell receptor beta chains listed below, sequenced in a study of blood T cell repertoires in COVID-19. The repertoire was sequenced with immunoSEQ multiplex PCR; TCRdb's copy has only in-frame clones and lacks some. This sample yields more than 65,000 clones, of which around 87% are seen a single time; roughly 7% belongs to the top ten. The specimen was peripheral blood. The receptors here all came from a man in his forties or fifties with active COVID-19.

Points on this clone: Other DNA variants within this sample encode the same CDR3. This chain links TRBV28 with TRBJ2-5; D possibly corresponds to TRBD1 (6 bases). Germline CDR1 is MDHEN and CDR2 is SYDVKM. The CDR3 contains 14 residues. V dropped 6 bases and J dropped 1 base, with 12 bases sitting between them. CDR3 protein: CASSRGTPQETQYF. The CDR3 region has the DNA TGTGCCAGCAGCCGAGGGACACCCCAAGAGACCCAGTACTTC.

V is TRBV16 and J is TRBJ2-2, with 7 nucleotides matching TRBD1. The V and J ends lost 2 bases and 7 bases, in that order; junction bases with no gene match: 7. CDR3 length: 15 residues. The germline CDR1 and CDR2 sequences are KGHSY and FQNENV. The chain's CDR3 is CASSQPRGRHGELFF. For the CDR3, the DNA is TGTGCCAGCAGCCAACCAAGGGGGCGCCACGGGGAGCTGTTTTTT.

The rearrangement links TRBV5-1 to TRBJ2-1; possibly TRBD2 for D (6 bases). Looked up from germline, CDR1 is SGHRS and CDR2 is YFSETQ. This CDR3 contains 15 residues. V gave up 7 bases and J gave up 8 bases, with 22 bases separating them. CDR3 sequence (DNA): TGCGCCAGCCAATTGCAGGGACTCCCGGAGGATGAGCAGTTCTTC. This translates into CASQLQGLPEDEQFF.

A note on this clone: The germline gene is not matched at one end of the junction; a read error may be the cause. V gene TRBV5-3 combines with J gene TRBJ1-5, with a tentative D call TRBD1 (5 bases). TRBV5-3 is flagged as an ORF with uncertain function. This CDR3 has 10 amino acids. The CDR3 is CRGGNQPQHF. The CDR3 DNA reads as TGCCGGGGGGGCAATCAGCCCCAGCATTTT.

The chain carries TRBV19 and TRBJ1-2; TRBD1 matches 7 bases. Germline CDR1 is LNHDA and CDR2 is SQIVND (reference sequence). The CDR3 runs to 13 residues. The V segment lost 7 bases and the J segment 8 bases; nucleotides outside the gene matches: 10. The CDR3 here is CASNREGAGGYTF. The CDR3 nucleotides are TGTGCCAGTAATCGTGAGGGGGCTGGAGGCTACACCTTC.

The DNA of the CDR3 is TGTGCCAGCAGTTTGACAGGCCTTATGAACACTGAAGCTTTCTTT. Residues: CASSLTGLMNTEAFF. The rearrangement uses TRBV28 and TRBJ1-1; D might be TRBD1 (6 bases). CDR3 size: 15 residues. Trimming left V 3 bases short and J 0 bases short, with 11 bases between. Germline V gene lookup returns CDR1 MDHEN and CDR2 SYDVKM.

V is TRBV24-1 and J is TRBJ2-2; a weak D match, TRBD2 (6 bases). Trimming took off 0 bases at V and 3 bases at J, with 25 bases between the two ends. Looked up from germline, CDR1 is KGHDR and CDR2 is SFDVKD. The CDR3 is 21 amino acids. The CDR3 DNA is TGTGCCACCAGTGATTTGCCTCGCGGGGTCGGGACCCGAGCCGACACCGGGGAGCTGTTTTTT. It translates to CATSDLPRGVGTRADTGELFF.

The chain recombines TRBV7-2 with TRBJ2-2; 9 nucleotides line up with TRBD1. CDR1 SGHTA and CDR2 FQGNSA come from the germline V gene. V lost 0 bases to trimming and J lost 5 bases; unmatched junction nucleotides: 4. There are 16 residues in the CDR3. The CDR3 region is CASSLAGQGSTGELFF. In nucleotides, the CDR3 is TGTGCCAGCAGCTTAGCGGGACAGGGATCTACCGGGGAGCTGTTTTTT.

The J gene is TRBJ2-1, the V gene TRBV7-9; 8 bases are shared with TRBD1. Germline V gives CDR1 SEHNR, CDR2 FQNEAQ (reference sequence). The CDR3 is 15 amino acids. V lost 3 bases to trimming and J lost 8 bases; unmatched junction nucleotides: 9. CDR3 residues: CASSFSSGGQDEQFF. For the CDR3, the DNA is TGTGCCAGCAGCTTCTCGTCAGGGGGCCAGGATGAGCAGTTCTTC.

The CDR3 spells CASSWDRGPMNTEAFF. CDR3 in DNA: TGTGCCAGCTCCTGGGACAGGGGACCCATGAACACTGAAGCTTTCTTT. The rearrangement uses TRBV18 and TRBJ1-1; 10 bases line up with TRBD1. The CDR3 has 16 residues. J was trimmed by 0 bases and V by 6 bases; bases with no gene match: 7. Germline loops: CDR1 KGHSH, CDR2 LQKENI.

The rearrangement joins TRBV28 to TRBJ2-3, with D possibly being TRBD2 (6 bases). Germline V CDR1 and CDR2: MDHEN, SYDVKM. This CDR3 contains 18 residues. The germline V and J ends were trimmed by 3 bases and 4 bases, with 23 bases remaining between them. The DNA of the CDR3 is TGTGCCAGCAGTTTCTTTGGGCAGGGAGGAGATCGGGCAGATACGCAGTATTTT. This gives the protein CASSFFGQGGDRADTQYF.

This clone was counted between two and nine times. CDR3 residues: CASRRTGGYGYTF. CDR3 nucleotides: TGTGCCAGCAGGCGGACAGGGGGTTATGGCTACACCTTC. The chain recombines TRBV4-2 with TRBJ1-2; 10 bases line up with TRBD1. The germline CDR1 and CDR2 sequences are LGHNA and YNFKEQ. The J segment lost 5 bases and the V segment lost 6 bases, leaving 3 bases of the junction unmatched. This CDR3 has 13 amino acids.

The rearrangement uses TRBV27 and TRBJ2-5; 8 bases are shared with TRBD1. CDR3 length: 15 amino acids. Germline CDR1 MNHEY, CDR2 SMNVEV (reference sequence). The J segment lost 5 bases and the V segment lost 6 bases, leaving 11 bases of the junction unmatched. The CDR3 here is CASRHRGDPPETQYF. CDR3 coding DNA: TGTGCCAGCAGACACAGGGGGGACCCCCCGGAGACCCAGTACTTC.

This clone was recorded only once. The V and J genes are TRBV5-6 and TRBJ2-3; 10 nucleotides match TRBD2. CDR3 length: 16 amino acids. In germline, CDR1 is SGHDT, CDR2 YYEEEE. V lost 4 bases and J lost 7; bases outside the gene matches: 12. CDR3 in amino acids: CASSLGASGRSNTQYF. In DNA form, the CDR3 reads TGTGCCAGCAGCCTAGGAGCTAGCGGGAGATCAAATACGCAGTATTTT.

This clone was observed a single time. The V call is TRBV28, the J call TRBJ2-5, with TRBD1 matching 12 bases. V gave up 3 bases and J gave up 5 bases; unmatched junction bases: 4. The CDR3 has 15 amino acids. CDR1 is MDHEN and CDR2 is SYDVKM in the germline V gene. The CDR3 DNA sequence: TGTGCCAGCAGTTTGGGACAGGGGGCGTGGGAGACCCAGTACTTC. This translates into CASSLGQGAWETQYF.

The chain employs TRBV7-2 and TRBJ2-1, with TRBD2 matching 10 bases. There are 16 residues in the CDR3. V dropped 3 bases and J dropped 0; count of bases not matched to a gene: 2. The germline gives CDR1 SGHTA, CDR2 FQGNSA. DNA for the CDR3: TGTGCCAGCAGCTTTTCTAGCGGGGGCTCCTACAATGAGCAGTTCTTC. It is translated as CASSFSSGGSYNEQFF.

The rearrangement uses TRBV7-8 and TRBJ1-4; maybe TRBD1 (5 bases). The CDR3 is 18 residues long. The V end lost 4 bases, the J end lost 2 bases, and 20 bases lay between the germline ends. CDR1 SGHVS and CDR2 FQNEAQ come from the germline V gene. DNA for the CDR3: TGTGCCAGCAGCTCAACCTCCTCCCTCGGGACTACTAATGAAAAACTGTTTTTT. Translated, it gives CASSSTSSLGTTNEKLFF.

The chain joins TRBV30 to TRBJ2-2; TRBD2 agrees at 7 bases. Germline values: CDR1 GTSNPN, CDR2 SVGIG (reference sequence). Losses at the gene ends were 8 bases for V and 7 bases for J; bases not matched to a gene: 16. The CDR3 spans 15 residues. The CDR3 is CAGTRPGRSGGELFF. As DNA, the CDR3 is TGTGCCGGGACCCGGCCCGGGAGGTCGGGCGGGGAGCTGTTTTTT.

The genes are TRBV4-1 and TRBJ2-2; 11 nucleotides align to TRBD2. From germline, CDR1 is MGHRA and CDR2 YSYEKL. This CDR3 region has 21 residues. The ends lost 2 bases at V and 1 base at J; junction bases unmatched: 15. CDR3 residues: CASSQPTGASGGKLNTGELFF. The DNA for the CDR3 is TGCGCCAGCAGCCAACCGACAGGGGCTAGCGGGGGGAAGCTGAACACCGGGGAGCTGTTTTTT.

The CDR3 DNA sequence: TGTGCCAGCAGCTTTCACAGGGGCATCTCTGGAAACACCATATATTTT. Its translation is CASSFHRGISGNTIYF. V and J are TRBV7-2 and TRBJ1-3; 7 nucleotides align to TRBD1. Losses at the gene ends were 3 bases for V and 0 bases for J; bases not matched to a gene: 5. This CDR3 is built from 16 residues. The germline V gene has CDR1 SGHTA and CDR2 FQGNSA.

DNA of the CDR3: TGTGCCAGCAGTTTGGGAGGGGCCTCCTACAATGAGCAGTTCTTC. Translated: CASSLGGASYNEQFF. The V gene is TRBV27, the J gene TRBJ2-1; 7 nucleotides line up with TRBD2. With V trimmed by 3 bases and J by 0 bases, 2 bases remained unmatched. Looked up from germline, CDR1 is MNHEY and CDR2 is SMNVEV (reference sequence). The CDR3 spans 15 residues.

This chain links TRBV19 with TRBJ1-1; 9 bases are shared with TRBD1. After removal of 7 bases from V and 3 bases from J, the junction contained 12 bases not matched to a gene. There are 16 residues in the CDR3. Germline CDR1 reads LNHDA; CDR2 reads SQIVND (reference sequence). The CDR3 region has the DNA TGTGCCAGTATAAGGGGAGACAGGGGGAAATACACTGAAGCTTTCTTT. Residues: CASIRGDRGKYTEAFF.

The J gene is TRBJ1-2, the V gene TRBV28; D may be TRBD1 (5 bases). The germline V gene has CDR1 MDHEN and CDR2 SYDVKM. Trimming took 2 bases from V and 4 from J, leaving 14 bases between them. The CDR3 has 15 amino acids. The CDR3 reads CASSLGGTGVYGYTF. The CDR3 nucleotides read TGTGCCAGCAGTTTAGGTGGGACGGGAGTCTATGGCTACACCTTC.